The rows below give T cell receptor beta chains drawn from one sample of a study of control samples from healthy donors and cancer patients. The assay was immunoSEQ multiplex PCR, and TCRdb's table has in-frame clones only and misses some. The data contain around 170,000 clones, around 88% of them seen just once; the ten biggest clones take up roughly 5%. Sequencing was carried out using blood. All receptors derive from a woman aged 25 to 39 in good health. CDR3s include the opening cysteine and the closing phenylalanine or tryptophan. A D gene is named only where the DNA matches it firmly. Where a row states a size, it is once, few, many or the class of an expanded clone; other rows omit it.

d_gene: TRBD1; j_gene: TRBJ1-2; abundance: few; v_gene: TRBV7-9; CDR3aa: CASSSGGYGYTF; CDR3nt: TGTGCCAGCAGCTCAGGGGGCTATGGCTACACCTTC
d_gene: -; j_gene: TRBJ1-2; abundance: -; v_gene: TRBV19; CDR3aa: CASSVRTNGYTF; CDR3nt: TGTGCCAGTAGTGTTCGGACCAATGGCTACACCTTC
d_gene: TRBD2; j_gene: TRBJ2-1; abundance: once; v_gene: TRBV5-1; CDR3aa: CASSSQTSGSSYNEQFF; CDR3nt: TGCGCCAGCAGCTCCCAGACTAGCGGGAGCTCCTACAATGAGCAGTTCTTC
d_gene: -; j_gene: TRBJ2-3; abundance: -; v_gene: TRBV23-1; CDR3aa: CASSLGILADCTDTQYF; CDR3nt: TGCGCCAGCAGTCTGGGCATTTTAGCGGACTGCACAGATACGCAGTATTTT
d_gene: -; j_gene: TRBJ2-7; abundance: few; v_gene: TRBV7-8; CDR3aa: CASSLAPGPAYEQYF; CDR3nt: TGTGCCAGCAGCTTAGCGCCGGGACCAGCCTACGAGCAGTACTTC
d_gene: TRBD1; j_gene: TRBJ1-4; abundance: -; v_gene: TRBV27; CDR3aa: CASRLNYRDREFF; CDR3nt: TGTGCCAGCAGGCTAAACTACCGGGACAGGGAATTTTTT
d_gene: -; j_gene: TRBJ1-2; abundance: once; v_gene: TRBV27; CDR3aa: CASSLSGTALYGYTF; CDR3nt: TGTGCCAGCAGTCTTAGTGGGACGGCCTTATACGGCTACACCTTC
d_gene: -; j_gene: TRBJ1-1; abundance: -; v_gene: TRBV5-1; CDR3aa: CASSIWTDDTEAFF; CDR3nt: TGCGCCAGCAGCATCTGGACGGACGACACTGAAGCTTTCTTT
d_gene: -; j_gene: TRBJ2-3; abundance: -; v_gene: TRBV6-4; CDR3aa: CASRASTSTDTQYF; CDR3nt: TGTGCCAGCAGGGCCTCGACTAGCACAGATACGCAGTATTTT
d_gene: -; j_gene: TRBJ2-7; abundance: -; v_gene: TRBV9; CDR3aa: CASSVGGSYEQYF; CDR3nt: TGTGCCAGCAGCGTTGGCGGGTCCTACGAGCAGTACTTC
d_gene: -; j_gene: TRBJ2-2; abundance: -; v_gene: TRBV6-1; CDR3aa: CASSEYRKTGELFF; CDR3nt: TGTGCCAGCAGTGAATACCGAAAAACCGGGGAGCTGTTTTTT